This paragraph reports one T cell receptor (beta chain). The sample belongs to a study of radiotherapy plus CTLA-4 blockade in lung cancer. This CDR3 spans 16 amino acids. Trimming cost V 0 bases and J 5 bases, with 16 bases left between them. Germline V lookup: CDR1 MNHEY, CDR2 SVGAGI. Some clones are missing from TCRdb's copy, which holds only in-frame ones; the method was immunoSEQ multiplex PCR. The sample lists roughly 50,000 clones, less than 85% occurring once. The material was peripheral blood, obtained from a patient treated with radiotherapy plus ipilimumab. V and J are TRBV6-5 and TRBJ2-5; the D gene is possibly TRBD1 (6 bases). This sequence originates from a human donor with non-small cell lung cancer who had stable disease on radiotherapy plus ipilimumab. DNA for the CDR3: TGTGCCAGCAGTTACTCGTCTTCAGGGCAGGGGGAGACCCAGTACTTC. Amino acid sequence: CASSYSSSGQGETQYF.